This T cell receptor beta chain was retrieved from a study of T-cell reconstitution after alpha-beta-depleted transplantation in children. This clonotype was seen repeatedly, ten times or more. Preparation of the TCRbeta library was carried out with unique molecular identifiers. TCRdb analysed the PCR reads with MiXCR anew, one entry per CDR3 protein. The data show some 240,000 distinct CDR3 sequences, with about 12% seen just once and approximately 2.4% held by the top ten. CDR1 and CDR2 (germline): MNHEY, SVGEGT. V lost 6 bases, J lost 0 bases, and 12 bases lay in between. This CDR3 is built from 15 residues.

This chain uses TRBV6-2 or TRBV6-3 with TRBJ2-1; no clear D gene. The sample consisted of PBMCs from the stem cell graft donor, taken from the stem cell graft. The sequence was obtained from a human donor who donated a stem cell graft to a child with acute lymphoblastic leukemia. The CDR3 region is CASRRASRSYNEQFF. DNA for the CDR3: TGTGCCAGCAGGCGTGCGAGCCGCTCCTACAATGAGCAGTTCTTC.